The text below deals with one T cell receptor (beta chain). Its antigen is undetermined. The entry originates in a study of Ad26.COV2.S vaccination and SARS-CoV-2 variants. Study overall: In the COV1001 trial, the donor was in the Ad26.COV2.S arm. Whole-study findings and limits: Spike-specific CD8+ and CD4+ T cell responses reportedly showed substantial breadth after vaccination. Vaccinees displayed broader spike-specific TCR repertoires than placebo recipients.

The treatment is: roughly 19 received Ad26.COV2.S at low or high dose, single or two shots; about 5 received placebo; per-sample allocation not given. Day 63 after the first vaccine or placebo injection was the time point for sampling. It was Wuhan-strain SARS-CoV-2 spike that the Ad26 vaccine vector expressed. The CDR3 consists of 12 residues. Trimming took 1 base from V and 6 from J, leaving 6 bases between them. Germline loops: CDR1 SEHNR, CDR2 FQNEAQ (reference sequence). TCRdb keeps only in-frame clones here, not all; method: immunoSEQ multiplex PCR. The table includes roughly 410,000 clones, roughly 85% detected once.

This rearrangement joins TRBV7-9 to TRBJ1-2; D may be TRBD1 (6 bases). This material consisted of peripheral blood, taken in a trial of Ad26.COV2.S vaccine versus placebo. This clonotype was obtained from a person between 18 and 65 years old who received the Ad26.COV2.S COVID-19 vaccine or a placebo. CDR3 residues: CASSLEGDGYTF. CDR3 in DNA: TGTGCCAGCAGCTTAGAGGGGGATGGCTACACCTTC.